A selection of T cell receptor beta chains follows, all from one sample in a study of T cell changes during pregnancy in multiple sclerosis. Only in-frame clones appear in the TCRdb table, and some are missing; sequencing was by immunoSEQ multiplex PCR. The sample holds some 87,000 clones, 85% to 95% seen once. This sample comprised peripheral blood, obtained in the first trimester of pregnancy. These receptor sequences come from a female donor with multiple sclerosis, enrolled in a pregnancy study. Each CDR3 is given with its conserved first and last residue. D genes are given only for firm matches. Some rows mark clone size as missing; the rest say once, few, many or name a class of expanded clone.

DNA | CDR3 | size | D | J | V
TGCGCCAGCAGAAGGGAGGAGACCCAGTACTTC | CASRREETQYF | . | . | TRBJ2-5 | TRBV5-1
TGTGCCAGCAGTTTCCGGACTAGAGCTAGCACAGATACGCAGTATTTT | CASSFRTRASTDTQYF | . | TRBD2 | TRBJ2-3 | TRBV6-5
TGCGCCAGCAGCTTGTCGTCTAGCGGTCCTTTCACAGATACGCAGTATTTT | CASSLSSSGPFTDTQYF | . | TRBD2 | TRBJ2-3 | TRBV5-1
TGTGCCAGCAGCACCCGGACAGGGGGCCTGTATGGCTACACCTTC | CASSTRTGGLYGYTF | . | . | TRBJ1-2 | TRBV21-1
TGTGCCAGCAGCTACCGCCGAGCAGGCCCGAACACTGAAGCTTTCTTT | CASSYRRAGPNTEAFF | . | . | TRBJ1-1 | TRBV28
TGTGCCAGCAGCCAAGCCGGGAGGGCCTACGAGCAGTACTTC | CASSQAGRAYEQYF | . | TRBD2 | TRBJ2-7 | TRBV7-2
TGTGCCAGCAGCCCTAGCGGGAGGGCCGCAGATACGCAGTATTTT | CASSPSGRAADTQYF | . | TRBD2 | TRBJ2-3 | TRBV5-4
TGCGCCAGCAGCCGCGAGATAGCGGGAGGTTTTGAGACCCAGTACTTC | CASSREIAGGFETQYF | . | TRBD2 | TRBJ2-5 | TRBV4-3
TGTGCCATCAGTGGGGGGACCGGGGGGCGACCCGAGCAGTTCTTC | CAISGGTGGRPEQFF | few | . | TRBJ2-1 | TRBV10-3
TGTGCCAGCAGCTTAGGCGGGAGGGGCGGGGCCAACGTCCTGACTTTC | CASSLGGRGGANVLTF | . | TRBD2 | TRBJ2-6 | TRBV7-2
TGTGCCCTCGGGACAGGGAGTTCCTACGAGCAGTACTTC | CALGTGSSYEQYF | . | TRBD1 | TRBJ2-7 | TRBV7-9
TGTGCCAGCAGCCACAGTAACACTGAAGCTTTCTTT | CASSHSNTEAFF | few | . | TRBJ1-1 | TRBV14
TGTGCCAGTAGTACCCTAGCGTCCTACGAGCAGTACTTC | CASSTLASYEQYF | . | . | TRBJ2-7 | TRBV19
TGTGCCAGCAGTTTATTGCCGGGGTTCTACGAGCAGTACTTC | CASSLLPGFYEQYF | . | . | TRBJ2-7 | TRBV27
TGTGCCAGCAGCTTAACGACAGGGGATATGAACACCGGGGAGCTGTTTTTT | CASSLTTGDMNTGELFF | . | TRBD1 | TRBJ2-2 | TRBV7-6
TGCGCCAGCAGCCAGGAGCCGGGGACAGAAAAAAGCTATGGCTACACCTTC | CASSQEPGTEKSYGYTF | once | TRBD1 | TRBJ1-2 | TRBV4-1
TGTGCCAGCAGAGTCGGGAACACTGAAGCTTTCTTT | CASRVGNTEAFF | . | . | TRBJ1-1 | TRBV6-5
TGTGCCAGCAGTGCCGCAGGGGTTTACACTGAAGCTTTCTTT | CASSAAGVYTEAFF | . | . | TRBJ1-1 | TRBV27
TGTGCCAGCAGCATAGCGGGAGGAGGCACCGGGGAGCTGTTTTTT | CASSIAGGGTGELFF | . | TRBD2 | TRBJ2-2 | TRBV11-2
TGTGCCAGCAGCCCGGAGGCGGGAGGATGGAATGAGCAGTTCTTC | CASSPEAGGWNEQFF | few | TRBD2 | TRBJ2-1 | TRBV11-3
TGTGCCAGCAGCCCACAGGGTCTCAAGGGAGAGACCCAGTACTTC | CASSPQGLKGETQYF | few | . | TRBJ2-5 | TRBV9
TGTGCCAGCAGCGTTGGGACTAGCGGAACAACGAACACCGGGGAGCTGTTTTTT | CASSVGTSGTTNTGELFF | . | TRBD2 | TRBJ2-2 | TRBV9
TGTGCCAGCAAACTAGCGGGAAGGTCGAGTGAGCAGTTCTTC | CASKLAGRSSEQFF | . | TRBD2 | TRBJ2-1 | TRBV6-1
TGTGCCATCAGTGAGTCTGGCCAGAGGCTCGGTGAGCAGTTCTTC | CAISESGQRLGEQFF | . | . | TRBJ2-1 | TRBV10-3
TGTGCCAGCAGCGCGGGGGACAGGGCCAAAAACATTCAGTACTTC | CASSAGDRAKNIQYF | . | . | TRBJ2-4 | TRBV5-8
TGTGCCAGCAGACAGGGGGTCAGTCAGCCCCAGCATTTT | CASRQGVSQPQHF | . | TRBD1 | TRBJ1-5 | TRBV27
TGCGCCAGCAGCTGGGGACTAGCGGACCACAATGAGCAGTTCTTC | CASSWGLADHNEQFF | . | TRBD2 | TRBJ2-1 | TRBV5-1
TGTGCCAGCCATCCCGTTCGAGGCTCTACGCAGTATTTT | CASHPVRGSTQYF | . | . | TRBJ2-3 | TRBV2
TGCGCCAGCAGCTGGGCCTCCACCGCGCAAGAGACCCAGTACTTC | CASSWASTAQETQYF | . | . | TRBJ2-5 | TRBV5-1
TGCGCCAGCAGCTTGGACAGGGGGTACACCATATATTTT | CASSLDRGYTIYF | . | TRBD1 | TRBJ1-3 | TRBV5-1
TGTGCCAGTCGAGTCTTGACAGGGGAGAACACTGAAGCTTTCTTT | CASRVLTGENTEAFF | . | TRBD1 | TRBJ1-1 | TRBV19
TGTGCCAGCAGTACAGGGTTGGTCGAAAAACTGTTTTTT | CASSTGLVEKLFF | . | . | TRBJ1-4 | TRBV6-6
TGCAGCGTTGAAGATCCCTTACTAGCGGGAGCGGAGAATACGCAGTATTTT | CSVEDPLLAGAENTQYF | . | TRBD2 | TRBJ2-3 | TRBV29-1
TGCGCCAGCAGCTTGACTGTCGGGAACACCGGGGAGCTGTTTTTT | CASSLTVGNTGELFF | few | . | TRBJ2-2 | TRBV5-1
TGTGCCAGCTCAGACAGACAGGGAAGCTATGGCTACACCTTC | CASSDRQGSYGYTF | . | TRBD1 | TRBJ1-2 | TRBV18
TGCGCCAGCAGCTCCGGGACCGGGACAGGGGGCTTTTATGAGCAGTTCTTC | CASSSGTGTGGFYEQFF | once | TRBD1 | TRBJ2-1 | TRBV5-1